Presented here are 18 T cell receptor beta chains from one specimen sequenced in a study of blood T cell repertoires in COVID-19. Sequencing used immunoSEQ multiplex PCR; TCRdb keeps in-frame clones, though not all of them. This table holds around 250,000 clones, 88% found once. The sequenced material came from PBMCs or T cells enriched from blood (not recorded which). Receptors were obtained from a woman aged 40 to 50 who had been exposed to COVID-19.

J is TRBJ1-4 and V is TRBV18; a possible D gene is TRBD1 (5 bases). CDR1 KGHSH and CDR2 LQKENI come from the germline V gene. This CDR3 contains 15 residues. V shed 6 bases and J shed 6 bases, with 17 bases lying between them. CDR3: CASSLWRGPDEKLFF. The CDR3 coding sequence is TGTGCCAGCTCGCTATGGAGGGGTCCGGATGAAAAACTGTTTTTT. The whole variable domain, remainder taken from reference TRBV18 and TRBJ1-4, is NAGVMQNPRHLVRRRGQEARLRCSPMKGHSHVYWYRQLPEEGLKFMVYLQKENIIDESGMPKERFSAEFPKEGPSILRIQQVVRGDSAAYFCASSLWRGPDEKLFFGSGTQLSVL.

V and J are TRBV15 and TRBJ1-6; D perhaps matches TRBD1 (5 bases). The V and J ends lost 0 bases and 8 bases respectively, with 11 bases between them. The germline V gene encodes CDR1 LNHNV and CDR2 YYDKDF (reference sequence). The CDR3 has 15 residues. The CDR3 nucleotides read TGTGCCACCAGCAGAGATCTTGGGGGGGATTCACCCCTCCACTTT. Encoded protein: CATSRDLGGDSPLHF.

The chain carries TRBV28 and TRBJ2-3, with 7 bases fitting TRBD2. The CDR3 length is 15 residues. CDR1 MDHEN and CDR2 SYDVKM come from the germline V gene. J lost 9 bases, V lost 0 bases, and 9 bases had no gene match. CDR3 sequence (DNA): TGTGCCAGCAGTTTATGGGGAGCGGGGACTCCCACGCAGTATTTT. This gives the protein CASSLWGAGTPTQYF.

The chain has TRBV7-9 and TRBJ2-1; maybe TRBD1 (6 bases). Germline CDR1 SEHNR, CDR2 FQNEAQ (reference sequence). Trimming took off 7 bases at V and 4 bases at J, with 14 bases between the two ends. This CDR3 region has 14 residues. The CDR3 spells CASNGAGQYNEQFF. CDR3 sequence (DNA): TGTGCCAGCAACGGGGCTGGACAGTACAATGAGCAGTTCTTC.

The V gene is TRBV28, the J gene TRBJ2-7; 10 bases fit TRBD1. The CDR3 length is 14 residues. Trimming took 6 bases from V and 2 from J; bases not matched to a gene: 4. Germline V lookup: CDR1 MDHEN, CDR2 SYDVKM. CDR3 amino acids: CASRGTGETYEQYV. As DNA, the CDR3 is TGTGCCAGCAGGGGGACAGGGGAAACCTACGAGCAGTACGTC.

The count of this clone is one. This chain joins TRBV6-4 and TRBJ1-2; 9 bases map to TRBD1. The germline CDR1 and CDR2 sequences are MRHNA and SNTAGT. The CDR3 consists of 17 residues. J lost 4 bases, V lost 3 bases, and 12 bases had no gene match. Here the CDR3 DNA reads TGTGCCAGCAGTGAAGGGACAGGGACCCCTATTGGCTATGGCTACACCTTC. Amino acids: CASSEGTGTPIGYGYTF.

For the CDR3, the DNA is TGTGCCAGCTCAGTTGTCAGGGGCAATTCGAACACTGAAGCTTTCTTT. Translation gives CASSVVRGNSNTEAFF. This rearrangement joins TRBV18 to TRBJ1-1; weak D call: TRBD1 (6 bases). Trimming took off 5 bases at V and 1 base at J, with 17 bases between the two ends. The CDR3 extends over 16 amino acids. The V gene's germline CDR1 is KGHSH and CDR2 LQKENI. Full variable domain (rest looked up from reference TRBV18 and TRBJ1-1): NAGVMQNPRHLVRRRGQEARLRCSPMKGHSHVYWYRQLPEEGLKFMVYLQKENIIDESGMPKERFSAEFPKEGPSILRIQQVVRGDSAAYFCASSVVRGNSNTEAFFGQGTRLTVV.

The gene calls are TRBV7-3 and TRBJ2-5; D gene unclear. CDR3 length: 13 amino acids. Trimming stripped 1 base from V and 2 bases from J, with 5 bases between. Germline loops: CDR1 SGHTA, CDR2 FQGTGA. CDR3 sequence (DNA): TGTGCCAGCAGCTTAAATCGGCAAGAGACCCAGTACTTC. It yields the protein CASSLNRQETQYF. Looking up the rest from reference TRBV7-3 and TRBJ2-5 gives the full variable domain: GAGVSQTPSNKVTEKGKYVELRCDPISGHTALYWYRQSLGQGPEFLIYFQGTGAADDSGLPNDRFFAVRPEGSVSTLKIQRTERGDSAVYLCASSLNRQETQYFGPGTRLLVL.

V is TRBV28 and J is TRBJ1-5; D is perhaps TRBD1 (5 bases). Germline values: CDR1 MDHEN, CDR2 SYDVKM. This CDR3 comprises 15 residues. The ends were cut back, 6 bases at V and 1 base at J, with 13 bases in the middle. CDR3 region: CASRPAGGSNQPQHF. The CDR3 region has the DNA TGTGCCAGCAGGCCTGCGGGGGGAAGCAATCAGCCCCAGCATTTT. Full variable domain (remainder filled in from reference TRBV28 and TRBJ1-5): DVKVTQSSRYLVKRTGEKVFLECVQDMDHENMFWYRQDPGLGLRLIYFSYDVKMKEKGDIPEGYSVSREKKERFSLILESASTNQTSMYLCASRPAGGSNQPQHFGDGTRLSIL.

The CDR3: CSVNRDTWEQYF. The CDR3, as DNA: TGCAGCGTGAACAGGGACACCTGGGAGCAGTACTTC. V gene TRBV29-1 combines with J gene TRBJ2-7; D possibly corresponds to TRBD1 (6 bases). This CDR3 has 12 amino acids. Germline V lookup: CDR1 SQVTM, CDR2 ANQGSEA. Deletions cut 6 bases from V and 7 bases from J, with 16 bases between.

The V call is TRBV2, the J call TRBJ1-1, with D unclear. The CDR3 has 12 amino acids. Trimming removed 6 bases at V and 11 bases at J, with 16 bases between. Germline V gene data show CDR1 as SNHLY and CDR2 as FYNNEI. The CDR3, as DNA: TGTGCCAGCAGCGAAAGTAGGAGATGGGCTTTCTTT. Protein sequence: CASSESRRWAFF.

This rearrangement joins TRBV7-2 to TRBJ2-7, with 10 positions matching TRBD1. The CDR3 length is 14 residues. The trim removed 5 bases at V and 6 bases at J, leaving 7 bases unmatched. Per germline, CDR1 SGHTA and CDR2 FQGNSA. The CDR3 reads CASSPRQGAGEQYF. CDR3 nucleotides: TGTGCCAGCAGCCCGAGACAGGGGGCCGGCGAGCAGTACTTC.

The sample holds one count of this clone. The V and J genes are TRBV9 and TRBJ2-5; D is unclear. Germline V gene sequence: CDR1 SGDLS, CDR2 YYNGEE. The V gene lost 1 base and the J gene lost 5 bases, with 12 bases spanning the gap. The CDR3 spans 14 residues. DNA of the CDR3: TGTGCCAGCAGCGTAAGCGCAGAGAAGGAGACCCAGTACTTC. It yields the protein CASSVSAEKETQYF.

The V and J genes are TRBV15 and TRBJ2-1, with 10 nucleotides matching TRBD1. In germline, CDR1 is LNHNV, CDR2 YYDKDF (reference sequence). The J segment lost 4 bases and the V segment lost 4 bases, leaving 4 bases of the junction unmatched. CDR3 size: 15 residues. The CDR3 nucleotides are TGTGCCACCAGCACGGACAGGGGGGTTTACAATGAGCAGTTCTTC. Residues: CATSTDRGVYNEQFF.

The gene calls are TRBV7-2 and TRBJ1-5; D is undetermined. Germline CDR1 and CDR2: SGHTA and FQGNSA. Trimming took 4 bases from V and 2 from J, leaving 15 bases between them. CDR3 length: 16 residues. The CDR3 spells CASSSPSGIGNQPQHF. The CDR3 coding sequence is TGTGCCAGCAGCTCCCCATCGGGGATTGGCAATCAGCCCCAGCATTTT. Full variable domain (outside the CDR3, taken from reference TRBV7-2 and TRBJ1-5): GAGVSQSPSNKVTEKGKDVELRCDPISGHTALYWYRQSLGQGLEFLIYFQGNSAPDKSGLPSDRFSAERTGGSVSTLTIQRTQQEDSAVYLCASSSPSGIGNQPQHFGDGTRLSIL.

The V call is TRBV6-4, the J call TRBJ1-2; D might be TRBD1 (6 bases). Germline V gene lookup returns CDR1 MRHNA and CDR2 SNTAGT. V lost 6 bases, J lost 10 bases, and 18 bases lay in between. The CDR3 has 13 residues. The CDR3 loop reads CASRASGTRVYTF. The CDR3 DNA sequence: TGTGCCAGCAGAGCTTCCGGGACACGGGTCTACACCTTC.

On this clone itself: One end of the junction fails to match germline, which may point to a read error. This chain links TRBV5-1 with TRBJ2-1, with TRBD1 identical over 10 bases. The CDR3 has 12 residues. Germline V gene data show CDR1 as SGHRS and CDR2 as YFSETQ. CDR3 nucleotide sequence: TGTGCCAGCAGCTCGACAGGGGGCGAGGAGTTCTTC. Encoded protein: CASSSTGGEEFF.

The chain combines TRBV5-4 with TRBJ2-1; possible D gene TRBD1, 5 bases. Trimming cost V 0 bases and J 13 bases, with 11 bases left between them. The CDR3 spans 12 residues. Germline V gene lookup returns CDR1 SGHNT and CDR2 YYREEE (reference sequence). The CDR3 loop reads CASSLVDTRQFF. The CDR3 bases are TGTGCCAGCAGCTTGGTGGACACACGTCAGTTCTTC.